This is a list of T cell receptor beta chains from one sample in a study of cytomegalovirus exposure and HLA in healthy donors. Assay used: immunoSEQ multiplex PCR; TCRdb lists only in-frame clones, some missing. The sample lists more than 95,000 clones; around nine tenths were seen once. Material: PBMCs. The receptor set was obtained from a woman aged 18-29 years in good health and CMV-seronegative. Each CDR3 is given with its conserved first and last residue. D genes are given only for firm matches. A row's size may be missing; if present it is once, few, many or a size class.

v_call	cdr3_length	d_call	j_call	clone_size	cdr3_nt	cdr3_aa
TRBV11-3	13	.	TRBJ2-7	.	TGTGCCAGCAGGGACTATAGCTCCTACGAGCAGTACTTC	CASRDYSSYEQYF
TRBV19	13	TRBD2	TRBJ2-7	.	TGTGCCAGTAAAGTAGCGGGAGAGAACGAGCAGTACTTC	CASKVAGENEQYF
TRBV1	17	.	TRBJ2-1	.	TGCACCAGCAGCCAGGAGAGATTCCAGAGCTCCTACAATGAGCAGTTCTTC	CTSSQERFQSSYNEQFF
TRBV5-6	14	TRBD2	TRBJ2-1	once	TGTGCCAGCAGCCCCGGGACTAGTTGGAATGAGCAGTTCTTC	CASSPGTSWNEQFF
TRBV6-1	13	.	TRBJ2-2	.	TGTGCCAGCAGTGAAGTGGCAACCGGGGAGCTGTTTTTT	CASSEVATGELFF
TRBV11-2	14	.	TRBJ2-7	.	TGTGCCAGCAGCTTAGTAGGGGCGACCTACGAGCAGTACTTC	CASSLVGATYEQYF
TRBV29-1	13	TRBD1	TRBJ2-7	.	TGCAGCGTTGGGGCCCGTACAGGGGAGGAGCAGTACTTC	CSVGARTGEEQYF
TRBV27	13	.	TRBJ2-1	.	TGTGCCAGCAACCCCCAGGGGTTCAATGAGCAGTTCTTC	CASNPQGFNEQFF
TRBV7-9	14	TRBD2	TRBJ2-7	.	TGTGCCAGCAGCCTGGGACTAGCGGGGGACGAGCAGTACTTC	CASSLGLAGDEQYF
TRBV6-5	15	TRBD1	TRBJ1-2	.	TGTGCCAGCAGTTCTTACAGGGGTAACGACTATGGCTACACCTTC	CASSSYRGNDYGYTF
TRBV28	14	TRBD2	TRBJ2-7	.	TGTGCCAGCAGTTGGGGGACTAGATACTACGAGCAGTACTTC	CASSWGTRYYEQYF
TRBV13	14	TRBD1	TRBJ1-4	.	TGTGCCAGCAGCTTGGGGACAGGGGTTGAAAAACTGTTTTTT	CASSLGTGVEKLFF
TRBV5-1	15	TRBD2	TRBJ2-1	.	TGCGCCAGCAGCTTGGGCGGGACTAGCCTCAATGAGCAGTTCTTC	CASSLGGTSLNEQFF
TRBV11-3	13	.	TRBJ2-2	.	TGTGCCAGCAGCTCCCGACAGCGCGGGGAGCTGTTTTTT	CASSSRQRGELFF
TRBV28	17	.	TRBJ2-7	.	TGTGCCAGCAGGAGAGCGCGCCTATCAGGGGTGCGAAACGAGCAGTACTTC	CASRRARLSGVRNEQYF
TRBV7-8	17	TRBD1	TRBJ1-2	.	TGTGCCAGCAGCCGCGGTATCGGCGGGACAGGGGGCGATGGCTACACCTTC	CASSRGIGGTGGDGYTF
TRBV15	13	.	TRBJ1-2	.	TGTGCCACCAGCCGTACAGGGAGCTTAGGCTACACCTTC	CATSRTGSLGYTF
TRBV2	15	TRBD1	TRBJ2-7	.	TGTGCCAGCAGACCGGGACAGGGGGCAGGTTACGAGCAGTACTTC	CASRPGQGAGYEQYF
TRBV5-1	15	.	TRBJ2-1	.	TGCGCCAGCAGGAAGAGGGCGAGCTCCTACAATGAGCAGTTCTTC	CASRKRASSYNEQFF
TRBV7-2	15	TRBD2	TRBJ2-7	.	TGTGCCAGCAGCCCCCCGTCTAGCGGGAGGAGCGAGCAGTACTTC	CASSPPSSGRSEQYF
TRBV6-1	14	.	TRBJ1-5	.	TGTGCCAGCAGTGAATTGGGGGCTGGACAGCCCCAGCATTTT	CASSELGAGQPQHF
TRBV9	15	.	TRBJ2-6	.	TGTGCCAGCAGCGTTCTCGGCTCTGGGGCCAACGTCCTGACTTTC	CASSVLGSGANVLTF
TRBV2	13	.	TRBJ2-1	once	TGTGCCACCGCCAGGGAGGCCTACAATGAGCAGTTCTTC	CATAREAYNEQFF
TRBV10-1	11	TRBD1	TRBJ2-1	few	TGCGCCAGCAGTAGCAGGGGGCCCCAGTTCTTC	CASSSRGPQFF
TRBV6-6	15	.	TRBJ1-2	.	TGTGCCAGCAGTTACTCGAAGGGAGGGAGAGATGGCTACACCTTC	CASSYSKGGRDGYTF
TRBV7-2	15	TRBD1	TRBJ1-2	once	TGTGCCAGCAGCCGGACAGGGTTGGCTAACTATGGCTACACCTTC	CASSRTGLANYGYTF
TRBV29-1	13	.	TRBJ2-3	.	TGCAGCGTTGAGCCAGGTTCAACAGATACGCAGTATTTT	CSVEPGSTDTQYF
TRBV11-3	16	.	TRBJ2-6	once	TGTGCCAGCAGCGACCGGAGCCTCTCTGGGGCCAACGTCCTGACTTTC	CASSDRSLSGANVLTF
TRBV11-2	14	.	TRBJ1-2	.	TGTGCCAGCAGCTTAGAGGGACTGACCTATGGCTACACCTTC	CASSLEGLTYGYTF
TRBV28	13	.	TRBJ1-2	.	TGTGCCAGCAGTTTTCAGGGTATCTATGGCTACACCTTC	CASSFQGIYGYTF
TRBV10-3	14	.	TRBJ2-1	.	TGTGCCATCAGTGAGTCTCGACAGCTCAATGAGCAGTTCTTC	CAISESRQLNEQFF